This T cell receptor beta chain was obtained from a study of T cell responses to AZD1222 COVID-19 vaccine. Findings of the study overall: Mostly white British, mostly female donors; authors suggested clonal diversity may be underestimated.

Note on this clone: The antigen remains undetermined.

V was shortened by 3 bases and J by 0 bases, with 6 bases between the two germline ends. The CDR3 runs 13 residues. Per germline, CDR1 GTSNPN and CDR2 SVGIG (reference sequence). Here immunoSEQ multiplex PCR was the method, and the copy in TCRdb shows in-frame clones only, minus some. The table has more than 80,000 clones, roughly 88% seen once. The material was peripheral blood, obtained on day 0 of AZD1222 vaccination. The receptor was isolated from an adult in good health. The chain couples TRBV30 to TRBJ2-1; no clear D. The CDR3 here is CAWSVFSYNEQFF. CDR3 bases: TGTGCCTGGAGCGTGTTCTCCTACAATGAGCAGTTCTTC. The full variable domain, in which reference TRBV30 and TRBJ2-1 provide the parts outside the CDR3, is SQTIHQWPATLVQPVGSPLSLECTVEGTSNPNLYWYRQAAGRGLQLLFYSVGIGQISSEVPQNLSASRPQDRQFILSSKKLLLSDSGFYLCAWSVFSYNEQFFGPGTRLTVL.